This TCR beta chain is from a study of blood T cell repertoires in COVID-19. Overall study: Sites in the United States, Italy and Spain provided acute and convalescent COVID-19 samples.

Trimming took 6 bases from V and 8 from J, leaving 11 bases between them. This CDR3 comprises 10 residues. CDR1 is DFQATT and CDR2 is SNEGSKA in the germline V gene (reference sequence). In the authors' workflow: Amplified reference gene primers provided the basis for estimating nucleated cell counts. Measured with immunoSEQ multiplex PCR; TCRdb has only the in-frame clones, and not every one. V, J and clone size are those of that table, while D and trimming were read from the DNA. The sample lists under 500,000 clones, approximately 90% occurring once. V is TRBV20-1 and J is TRBJ2-7; D unresolved. The sequence was obtained from a woman under 40 with acute or convalescent COVID-19. Material for sequencing was peripheral blood. This CDR3 is CSADDMKQYF. The DNA of the CDR3 is TGCAGTGCAGATGACATGAAGCAGTACTTC.